One T cell receptor beta chain is described in this entry. The authors' processing: Reference gene primer amplification gave nucleated cell count estimates. Profiling relied on immunoSEQ multiplex PCR, and the TCRdb table lists in-frame clones only, not all of them. V and J calls and clone size come straight from that table; D and trimming were deduced from the DNA. This table has over 200,000 clones, approximately 89% appearing once. Participant age was about 18 to 89 years, and participants resided in fewer than 30 US areas. Self-reported history from a screening survey and questionnaire set each donor's cohort. This CDR3 has 17 amino acids. The data originate from a study of blood T cell repertoires in COVID-19.

This sequence joins TRBV1 and TRBJ2-5; the D segment call TRBD2 is taken from the table without a DNA check. TRBV1 is tagged as a pseudogene. This receptor was obtained from a woman under 40 with acute COVID-19. Material: PBMCs or T cells enriched from blood (not recorded which). The CDR3, as DNA: TGCACCAGCAGCCAAGCTGAAAGGGAGTGCGGTCAAGAGACCCAGTACTTC. Protein product: CTSSQAERECGQETQYF.